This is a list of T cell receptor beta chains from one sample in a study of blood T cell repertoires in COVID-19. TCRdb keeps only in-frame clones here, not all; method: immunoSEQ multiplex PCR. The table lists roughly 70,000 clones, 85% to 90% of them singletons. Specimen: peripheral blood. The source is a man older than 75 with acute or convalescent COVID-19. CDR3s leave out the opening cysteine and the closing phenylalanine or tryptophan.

CDR3 protein: ASSEGAGGVFGELF
V gene: TRBV6-1

CDR3 protein: ASSFDGLNEKLF
V gene: TRBV5-1

CDR3 protein: ASSPGTGLLEAF
V gene: TRBV19

CDR3 protein: ASSEPSRAGGSLKLF
V gene: TRBV10-2

CDR3 protein: ASSVDRGGEGYT
V gene: TRBV9

CDR3 protein: ASSQDRTGANVLT
V gene: TRBV4-1

CDR3 protein: ASSPTSRVTNQPQH
V gene: TRBV28

CDR3 protein: ASTPARQAYEQY
V gene: TRBV6-5

CDR3 protein: ASTNQGQGTDTQY
V gene: TRBV7-3

CDR3 protein: ASSDTGRYTEAF
V gene: TRBV2

CDR3 protein: ASSSSGNHYGYT
V gene: TRBV7-9

CDR3 protein: ASSLGPGTGGNTQY
V gene: TRBV7-2